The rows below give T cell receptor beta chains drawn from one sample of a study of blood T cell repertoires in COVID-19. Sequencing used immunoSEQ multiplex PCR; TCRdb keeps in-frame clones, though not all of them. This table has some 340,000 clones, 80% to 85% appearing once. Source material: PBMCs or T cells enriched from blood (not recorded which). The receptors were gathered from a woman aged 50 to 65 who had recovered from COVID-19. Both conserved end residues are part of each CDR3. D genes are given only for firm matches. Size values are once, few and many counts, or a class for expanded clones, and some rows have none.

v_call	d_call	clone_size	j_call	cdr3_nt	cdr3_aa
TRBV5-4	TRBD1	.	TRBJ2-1	TGTGCCAGCAGCTCGTCCCGGGACAGGAGCTCCTACAATGAGCAGTTCTTC	CASSSSRDRSSYNEQFF
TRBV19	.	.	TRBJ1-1	TGTGCCAGTAGTATAGGTGGGGGCAGTGAAGCTTTCTTT	CASSIGGGSEAFF
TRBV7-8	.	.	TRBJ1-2	TGTGCCAGCAGCTTCGACGGGGGGCGCCGGGGTGGCTATGGCTACACCTTC	CASSFDGGRRGGYGYTF
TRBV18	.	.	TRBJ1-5	TGTGCCAGCTCACCGGCCATGACAGGACAAGGAAATCAGCCCCAGCATTTT	CASSPAMTGQGNQPQHF
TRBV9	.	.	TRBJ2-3	TGTGCCAGCAGCGCCCACACTAGGCCGAGCACAGATACGCAGTATTTT	CASSAHTRPSTDTQYF
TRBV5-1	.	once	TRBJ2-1	TGCGCCAGCAGCTTGGATGTGGGCAGGGGTCTCAATGAGCAGTTCTTC	CASSLDVGRGLNEQFF
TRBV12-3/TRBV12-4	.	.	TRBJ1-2	TGTGCCAGCAGTTTAGATGGGCTCTATGGCTACACCTTC	CASSLDGLYGYTF
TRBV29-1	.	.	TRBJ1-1	TGCAGCGACTTTTGGGCGTCGAGGGGGGCTTTCTTT	CSDFWASRGAFF
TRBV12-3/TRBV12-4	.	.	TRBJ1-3	TGTGCCAGCAGTTTTAACTTAAAACACACCATATATTTT	CASSFNLKHTIYF
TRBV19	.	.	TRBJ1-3	TGTGCCAGTATAGAGCCAGGGGCTGGAAACACCATATATTTT	CASIEPGAGNTIYF
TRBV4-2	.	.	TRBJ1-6	TGTGCCAGCAGCCACACGGACACCCGGCACATTCGATACGCACCCCTCCACTTT	CASSHTDTRHIRYAPLHF
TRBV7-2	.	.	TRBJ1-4	TGTGCCAGCAGCTTATACGGGGGAAATGAAAAACTGTTTTTT	CASSLYGGNEKLFF
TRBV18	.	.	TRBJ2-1	TGTGCCAGCTCACCACGTGATAGCGGAGCCATATGGCTCTTC	CASSPRDSGAIWLF
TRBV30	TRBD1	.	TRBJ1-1	TGTGCCTGGAATCGACAGGGATTGAACACTGAAGCTTTCTTT	CAWNRQGLNTEAFF